This TCR beta chain came from a study of T cells after yellow fever vaccination. Study overall: Among memory cells, EM, EMRA, CM and Tscm subsets were sorted using CD3, CD45RA, CCR7 and CD95. Points from the study as a whole: Abundant bulk-derived clonotypes could contaminate FACS-sorted repertoires. Reappearance after the booster was observed for most primary-vaccination clones (about 96% CD4, almost 90% CD8).

V shed 7 bases and J shed 0 bases, with 18 bases lying between them. The CDR3 length is 16 residues. The TCR cDNA carried a universal primer site and UMIs from 5'RACE template switching. TCRdb re-analysed the 5' RACE reads in MiXCR, keeping a single row per CDR3 protein. Among more than 10,000 distinct CDR3 sequences, 4% to 6% were seen once, and the ten largest hold roughly 50%. This clonotype was recorded many times. The receptor was isolated from a man aged 30 to 39 who received the YFV17D yellow fever vaccine. The rearrangement links TRBV12-3 or TRBV12-4 to TRBJ1-2; D remains unclear. Source: PBMCs, either bulk or a sorted T-cell subset (CD4+, CD8+, memory, or dextramer-sorted; not recorded which), taken 45 days after the yellow fever booster vaccination. CDR3 in amino acids: CASTPADLGANYGYTF. In DNA, the CDR3 is TGTGCCAGCACCCCCGCCGACCTAGGAGCTAACTATGGCTACACCTTC.